Listed below are T cell receptor beta chains from one sample, sequenced in a study of blood T cell repertoires in COVID-19. Clones were sequenced by immunoSEQ multiplex PCR, and TCRdb holds only the in-frame ones, with some missing. The table has roughly 220,000 clones, around 84% seen once. Sequencing was done on a sample of peripheral blood. The receptor source for this set is a man over 45 who had recovered from COVID-19. The CDR3 runs from the conserved cysteine through the conserved F or W. A D gene is named only where the DNA matches it firmly. Only some rows state a clone size, as once, few, many or a class for expanded clones.

cdr3_aa	cdr3_nt	d_call	j_call	v_call	clone_size
CASSDPGQEHYGYTF	TGTGCCAGCAGTGATCCGGGACAGGAACACTATGGCTACACCTTC	TRBD1	TRBJ1-2	TRBV6-1	.
CASSIDPRGSTNQPQHF	TGTGCCAGTAGTATAGACCCCAGGGGGTCGACGAATCAGCCCCAGCATTTT	TRBD1	TRBJ1-5	TRBV19	.
CATSRDLGTAGDIQYF	TGTGCCACCAGCAGAGATTTAGGGACAGCGGGTGACATTCAGTACTTC	.	TRBJ2-4	TRBV15	.
CASSYLTGASQPQHF	TGTGCCAGCAGTTACTTGACAGGGGCAAGTCAGCCCCAGCATTTT	TRBD1	TRBJ1-5	TRBV6-2/TRBV6-3	.
CASVASGPSYNEQFF	TGCGCCAGCGTTGCTTCAGGCCCCTCCTACAATGAGCAGTTCTTC	.	TRBJ2-1	TRBV5-1	.
CSVEGLYEQYF	TGCAGCGTCGAGGGACTTTACGAGCAGTACTTC	.	TRBJ2-7	TRBV29-1	.
CASSLQGRGVQPQHF	TGTGCCAGCAGTCTACAGGGTCGAGGGGTTCAGCCCCAGCATTTT	.	TRBJ1-5	TRBV6-1	.
CSASTANTGELFF	TGCAGTGCTAGTACGGCGAACACCGGGGAGCTGTTTTTT	.	TRBJ2-2	TRBV20-1	.
CASSLNTNQPQHF	TGTGCCAGCAGCCTTAACACCAATCAGCCCCAGCATTTT	.	TRBJ1-5	TRBV5-5	.
CASSHQGGQPQHF	TGTGCCAGCAGCCACCAGGGCGGTCAGCCCCAGCATTTT	.	TRBJ1-5	TRBV5-8	.
CSVTFSSYEQYF	TGCAGCGTTACATTCAGCTCCTACGAGCAGTACTTC	.	TRBJ2-7	TRBV29-1	.
CARMGQVDTEAFF	TGTGCCCGAATGGGACAGGTCGACACTGAAGCTTTCTTT	TRBD1	TRBJ1-1	TRBV30	.
CAISESGTGVQETQYF	TGTGCCATCAGTGAGTCGGGGACAGGGGTCCAAGAGACCCAGTACTTC	TRBD1	TRBJ2-5	TRBV10-3	.
CASSASPGGDYYEQYF	TGTGCCAGTAGTGCCAGCCCGGGAGGGGATTACTACGAGCAGTACTTC	TRBD2	TRBJ2-7	TRBV19	.
CASSFWIGLAGEGGELFF	TGCGCCAGCAGCTTTTGGATAGGACTAGCGGGAGAAGGCGGGGAGCTGTTTTTT	TRBD2	TRBJ2-2	TRBV5-1	.
CASGLVFLAGQETQYF	TGTGCTAGTGGTTTGGTGTTTCTAGCGGGACAAGAGACCCAGTACTTC	TRBD2	TRBJ2-5	TRBV12-5	.
CASRRLAGETQYF	TGTGCCAGTAGGAGACTAGCGGGGGAGACCCAGTACTTC	TRBD2	TRBJ2-5	TRBV19	.
CASSFQGPYEQYF	TGTGCCAGCAGTTTCCAGGGCCCCTACGAGCAGTACTTC	.	TRBJ2-7	TRBV28	once
CASSLAKQGRHSPLHF	TGTGCCAGCAGCTTAGCGAAACAGGGGCGGCATTCACCCCTCCACTTT	TRBD1	TRBJ1-6	TRBV7-8	.
CASGFIGGSYNEQFF	TGTGCTAGTGGTTTTATAGGGGGCTCCTACAATGAGCAGTTCTTC	.	TRBJ2-1	TRBV12-5	.
CASSQDRGLYGYTF	TGTGCCAGCAGTCAGGACAGGGGGCTCTATGGCTACACCTTC	TRBD1	TRBJ1-2	TRBV27	.
CASSLYRGGNQPQHF	TGTGCCAGCAGCTTATACAGGGGTGGCAATCAGCCCCAGCATTTT	TRBD1	TRBJ1-5	TRBV7-7	.
CAWSHMGQVFRAEAFF	TGTGCCTGGAGTCACATGGGACAGGTCTTCAGAGCTGAAGCTTTCTTT	TRBD1	TRBJ1-1	TRBV30	.
CASSLGLAATDTQYF	TGTGCCAGCAGCTTAGGTCTAGCGGCGACAGATACGCAGTATTTT	TRBD2	TRBJ2-3	TRBV11-3	.
CASSLEASGTFFTDTQYF	TGTGCCAGCAGCTTGGAAGCTAGCGGGACCTTTTTCACAGATACGCAGTATTTT	TRBD2	TRBJ2-3	TRBV5-6	.
CASSLTGTGVVEQFF	TGTGCCAGCAGTTTAACTGGTACAGGGGTAGTTGAGCAGTTCTTC	TRBD1	TRBJ2-1	TRBV27	.
CASVRFPSSYNEQFF	TGTGCCAGCGTAAGATTCCCGAGCTCCTACAATGAGCAGTTCTTC	.	TRBJ2-1	TRBV21-1	.
CASSVGTGGGVNTEAFF	TGTGCCAGCAGCGTTGGGACAGGGGGCGGTGTGAACACTGAAGCTTTCTTT	TRBD1	TRBJ1-1	TRBV7-8	.
CASSGSGRSNEQFF	TGTGCCAGCAGCGGTAGCGGGAGAAGTAATGAGCAGTTCTTC	TRBD2	TRBJ2-1	TRBV11-2	.
CASSQQGLAAYEQYF	TGTGCCAGCAGCCAACAGGGACTAGCAGCCTACGAGCAGTACTTC	TRBD2	TRBJ2-7	TRBV3-1/TRBV3-2	once
CASSEVWGGAGSEQYF	TGTGCCAGCAGTGAAGTCTGGGGGGGGGCCGGGTCGGAGCAGTACTTC	.	TRBJ2-7	TRBV6-1	.
CASNRQGSFYVYTF	TGTGCCAGCAATCGACAGGGGTCCTTCTATGTCTACACCTTC	TRBD1	TRBJ1-2	TRBV6-6	.
CASSLARTSGATGQYF	TGTGCCAGCAGCTTAGCCCGGACTAGCGGGGCGACCGGGCAGTACTTC	TRBD2	TRBJ2-7	TRBV11-2	.
CASSSTGYQETQYF	TGTGCCAGCAGCTCCACAGGGTACCAAGAGACCCAGTACTTC	.	TRBJ2-5	TRBV7-2	.
CASSLAGDWSYEQYF	TGTGCCAGCAGCCTAGCAGGGGACTGGTCCTACGAGCAGTACTTC	.	TRBJ2-7	TRBV7-6	.
CASSYSMVVGRETQYF	TGTGCCAGCAGTTACTCGATGGTTGTCGGGAGAGAGACCCAGTACTTC	.	TRBJ2-5	TRBV6-5	.
CASSLAGGVTKNIQYF	TGTGCCAGCAGCTTAGCAGGGGGTGTAACCAAAAACATTCAGTACTTC	.	TRBJ2-4	TRBV7-9	once
CASSLVSGTGFNEQFF	TGTGCCAGCAGCTTAGTATCCGGGACAGGATTCAATGAGCAGTTCTTC	TRBD1	TRBJ2-1	TRBV7-2	.
CASSPQGGSNEKLFF	TGCGCCAGCAGCCCTCAAGGAGGTTCTAATGAAAAACTGTTTTTT	.	TRBJ1-4	TRBV5-1	.
CASSIGRRGPGYTF	TGTGCCAGTAGTATCGGTCGCAGGGGACCTGGCTACACCTTC	.	TRBJ1-2	TRBV19	.
CASSLVTGSTGELFF	TGCGCCAGCAGCTTGGTAACAGGGTCCACCGGGGAGCTGTTTTTT	.	TRBJ2-2	TRBV5-1	.
CASSLMAGVGEKLFF	TGTGCCAGCAGCTTAATGGCAGGGGTTGGCGAAAAACTGTTTTTT	.	TRBJ1-4	TRBV7-2	.
CASSFRTGSLYEQYF	TGTGCCAGCAGCTTTAGGACAGGGTCCCTCTACGAGCAGTACTTC	TRBD1	TRBJ2-7	TRBV7-8	.
CASSLVGVHTGELFF	TGCGCCAGCAGCTTGGTAGGGGTCCACACCGGGGAGCTGTTTTTT	.	TRBJ2-2	TRBV5-1	.
CASSLGTGLVKQFF	TGTGCCAGCAGCTTAGGGACAGGGCTTGTGAAGCAGTTCTTC	TRBD1	TRBJ2-1	TRBV11-3	.
CASSRTELAGDGGTDTQYF	TGTGCCAGCAGCCGTACCGAGCTAGCGGGAGATGGGGGCACAGATACGCAGTATTTT	TRBD2	TRBJ2-3	TRBV4-2	.
CASSLVGLAGETQYF	TGTGCCAGCAGCTTAGTCGGACTAGCGGGAGAGACCCAGTACTTC	TRBD2	TRBJ2-5	TRBV7-9	.
CASSLVGRGSNQPQHF	TGTGCCAGCAGCTTAGTTGGCAGGGGAAGCAATCAGCCCCAGCATTTT	.	TRBJ1-5	TRBV7-9	.
CATSSWTSGYNEQFF	TGTGCCACCAGCAGCTGGACTAGCGGATACAATGAGCAGTTCTTC	TRBD2	TRBJ2-1	TRBV15	once
CATSDPGQGAYEQYF	TGTGCCACCAGTGACCCCGGACAGGGGGCCTACGAGCAGTACTTC	TRBD1	TRBJ2-7	TRBV24-1	.
CASSPGTGGGLYEQYF	TGTGCCAGCAGCCCCGGGACAGGGGGGGGTCTCTACGAGCAGTACTTC	TRBD1	TRBJ2-7	TRBV7-9	few
CASSQDPAGVLNEQFF	TGTGCCAGCAGCCAAGACCCAGCGGGAGTTCTGAATGAGCAGTTCTTC	TRBD2	TRBJ2-1	TRBV4-2	.
CASSLDRMRRESNQPQHF	TGTGCCAGCAGCTTAGATCGGATGCGCAGGGAAAGCAATCAGCCCCAGCATTTT	.	TRBJ1-5	TRBV11-3	.
CASSSKPYQGYTF	TGTGCCAGCAGTTCTAAACCGTATCAAGGCTACACCTTC	.	TRBJ1-2	TRBV28	.